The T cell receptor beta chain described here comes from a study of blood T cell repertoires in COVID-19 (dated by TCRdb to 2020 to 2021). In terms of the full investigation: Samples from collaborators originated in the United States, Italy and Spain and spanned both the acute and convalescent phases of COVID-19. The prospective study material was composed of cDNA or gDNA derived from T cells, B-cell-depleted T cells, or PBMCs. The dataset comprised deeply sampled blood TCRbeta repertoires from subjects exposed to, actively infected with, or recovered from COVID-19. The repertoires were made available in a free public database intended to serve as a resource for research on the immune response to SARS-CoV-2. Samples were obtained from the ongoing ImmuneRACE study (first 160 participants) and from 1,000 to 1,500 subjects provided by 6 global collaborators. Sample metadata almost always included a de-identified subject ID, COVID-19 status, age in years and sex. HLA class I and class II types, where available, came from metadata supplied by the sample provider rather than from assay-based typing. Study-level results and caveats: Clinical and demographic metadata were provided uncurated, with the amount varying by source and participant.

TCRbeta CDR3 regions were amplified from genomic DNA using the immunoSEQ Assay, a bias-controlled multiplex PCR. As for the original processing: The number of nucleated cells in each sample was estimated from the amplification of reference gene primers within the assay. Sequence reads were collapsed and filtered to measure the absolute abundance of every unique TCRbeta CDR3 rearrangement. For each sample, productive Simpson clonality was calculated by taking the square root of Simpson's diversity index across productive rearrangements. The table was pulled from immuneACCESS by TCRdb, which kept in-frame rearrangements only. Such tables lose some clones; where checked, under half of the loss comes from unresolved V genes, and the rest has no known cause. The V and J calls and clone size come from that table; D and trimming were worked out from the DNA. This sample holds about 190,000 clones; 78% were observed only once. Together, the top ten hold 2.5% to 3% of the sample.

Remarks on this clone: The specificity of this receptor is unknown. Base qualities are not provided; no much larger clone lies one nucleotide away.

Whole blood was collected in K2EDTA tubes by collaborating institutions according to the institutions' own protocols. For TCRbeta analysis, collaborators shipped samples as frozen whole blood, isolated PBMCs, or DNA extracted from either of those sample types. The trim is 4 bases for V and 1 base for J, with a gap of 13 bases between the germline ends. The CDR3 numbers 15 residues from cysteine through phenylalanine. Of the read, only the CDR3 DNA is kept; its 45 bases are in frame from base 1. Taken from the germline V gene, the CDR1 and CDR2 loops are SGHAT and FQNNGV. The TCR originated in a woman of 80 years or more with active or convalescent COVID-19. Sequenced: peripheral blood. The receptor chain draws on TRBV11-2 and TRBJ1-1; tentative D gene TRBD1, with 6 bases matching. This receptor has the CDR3 CASSSTNRANTEAFF. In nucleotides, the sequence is TGTGCCAGCAGCTCAACTAACAGGGCGAACACTGAAGCTTTCTTT. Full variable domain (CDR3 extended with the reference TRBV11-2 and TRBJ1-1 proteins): EAGVAQSPRYKIIEKRQSVAFWCNPISGHATLYWYQQILGQGPKLLIQFQNNGVVDDSQLPKDRFSAERLKGVDSTLKIQPAKLEDSAVYLCASSSTNRANTEAFFGQGTRLTVV.